The source of this TCR beta chain is a study of T cells in Graves' hyperthyroidism and ophthalmopathy. Study at large: Once the initial diagnosis was made, peripheral blood was obtained before any treatment.

This clonotype was observed a handful of times. From germline, CDR1 is MNHNS and CDR2 SASEGT. Germline trimming cut 1 base from V and 0 bases from J; bases unmatched to any gene: 11. The CDR3 is 19 residues long. Template material for amplifying TCR beta CDR3 regions consisted of RNA transcripts. With the HTBI primer set, the TCR CDR3 went through a first round of RT-PCR. TCRdb redid the calling of the multiplex PCR reads with MiXCR, one entry per CDR3 protein. The sample includes approximately 610,000 distinct CDR3 sequences, approximately 15% of them seen just once. The receptor comes from a woman in her forties with Graves' ophthalmopathy. The chain has TRBV6-1 and TRBJ2-7, with 11 bases identical to TRBD2. The sample was blood. This CDR3 is CASSEDGSLAGGLSYEQYF. The CDR3, as DNA: TGTGCCAGCAGTGAAGATGGTAGTCTAGCGGGAGGACTCTCCTACGAGCAGTACTTC.